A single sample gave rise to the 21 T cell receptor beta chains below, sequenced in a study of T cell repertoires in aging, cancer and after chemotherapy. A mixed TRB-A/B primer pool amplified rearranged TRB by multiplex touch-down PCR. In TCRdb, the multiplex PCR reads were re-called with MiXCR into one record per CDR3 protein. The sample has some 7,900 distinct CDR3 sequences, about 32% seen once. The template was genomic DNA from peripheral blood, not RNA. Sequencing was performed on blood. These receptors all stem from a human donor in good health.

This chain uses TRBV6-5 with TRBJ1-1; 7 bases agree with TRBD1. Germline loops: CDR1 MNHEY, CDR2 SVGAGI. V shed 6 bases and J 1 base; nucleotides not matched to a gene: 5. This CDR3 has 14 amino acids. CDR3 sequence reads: CASRSGTENTEAFF. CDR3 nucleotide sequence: TGTGCCAGCAGGTCCGGGACAGAGAACACTGAAGCTTTCTTT.

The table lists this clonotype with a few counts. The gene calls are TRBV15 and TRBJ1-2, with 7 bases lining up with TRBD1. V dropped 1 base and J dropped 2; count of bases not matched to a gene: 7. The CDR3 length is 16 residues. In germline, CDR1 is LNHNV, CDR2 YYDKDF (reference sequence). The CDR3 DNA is TGTGCCACCAGCAGAGGCGGACAGGATAAGAACTATGGCTACACCTTC. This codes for CATSRGGQDKNYGYTF.

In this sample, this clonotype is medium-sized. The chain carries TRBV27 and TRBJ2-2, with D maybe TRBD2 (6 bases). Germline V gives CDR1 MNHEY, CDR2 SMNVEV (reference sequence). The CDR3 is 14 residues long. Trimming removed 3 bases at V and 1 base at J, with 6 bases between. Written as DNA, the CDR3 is TGTGCCAGCAGTTTCGGGGGGAACACCGGGGAGCTGTTTTTT. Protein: CASSFGGNTGELFF.

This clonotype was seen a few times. Written as DNA, the CDR3 is TGTGCCAGCAGCACCCTAGGACAGGGGATCGATGAGACCCAGTACTTC. It translates to CASSTLGQGIDETQYF. The chain has TRBV19 and TRBJ2-5; 9 bases line up with TRBD1. Germline CDR1 is LNHDA and CDR2 is SQIVND (reference sequence). V shed 9 bases and J 5 bases; nucleotides not matched to a gene: 16. CDR3 size: 16 residues.

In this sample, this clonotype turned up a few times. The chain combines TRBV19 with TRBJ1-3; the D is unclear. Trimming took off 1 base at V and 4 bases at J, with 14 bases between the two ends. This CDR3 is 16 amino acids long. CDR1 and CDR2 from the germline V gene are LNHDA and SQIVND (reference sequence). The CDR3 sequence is CASSIVTGGRGNTIYF. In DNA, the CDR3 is TGTGCCAGTAGTATAGTCACCGGAGGACGCGGAAACACCATATATTTT.

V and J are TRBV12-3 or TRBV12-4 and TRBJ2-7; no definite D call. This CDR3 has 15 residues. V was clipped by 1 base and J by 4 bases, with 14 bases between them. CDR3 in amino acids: CASSLVPGRFYEQYF. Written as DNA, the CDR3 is TGTGCCAGCAGTTTAGTGCCGGGTCGTTTTTACGAGCAGTACTTC.

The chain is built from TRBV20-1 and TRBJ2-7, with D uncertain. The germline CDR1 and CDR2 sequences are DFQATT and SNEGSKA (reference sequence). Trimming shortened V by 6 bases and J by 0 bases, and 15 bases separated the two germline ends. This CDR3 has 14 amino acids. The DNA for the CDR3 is TGCAGTGCACCGAAACACAAGAGCTCCTACGAGCAGTACTTC. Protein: CSAPKHKSSYEQYF.

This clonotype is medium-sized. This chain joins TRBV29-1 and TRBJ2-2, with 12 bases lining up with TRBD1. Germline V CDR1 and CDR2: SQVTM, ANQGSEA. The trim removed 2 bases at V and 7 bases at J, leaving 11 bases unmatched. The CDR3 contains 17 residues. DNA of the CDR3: TGCAGCGTTGAATTGGGACGGGGGACAGGGGGCGTCGGGGAGCTGTTTTTT. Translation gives CSVELGRGTGGVGELFF.

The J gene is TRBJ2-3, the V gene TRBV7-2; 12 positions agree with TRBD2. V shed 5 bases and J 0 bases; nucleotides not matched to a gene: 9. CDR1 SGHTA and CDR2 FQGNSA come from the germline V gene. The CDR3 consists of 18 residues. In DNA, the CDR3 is TGTGCCAGCAGCCCCCTTCGTACTAGCGGGGGGAGCACAGATACGCAGTATTTT. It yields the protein CASSPLRTSGGSTDTQYF.

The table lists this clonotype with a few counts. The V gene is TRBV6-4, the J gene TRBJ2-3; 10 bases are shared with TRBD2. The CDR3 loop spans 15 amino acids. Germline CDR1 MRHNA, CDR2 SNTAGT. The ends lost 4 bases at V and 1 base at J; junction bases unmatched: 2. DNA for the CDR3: TGTGCCAGCAGTGTGCTAGCGGGGGGCACAGATACGCAGTATTTT. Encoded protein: CASSVLAGGTDTQYF.

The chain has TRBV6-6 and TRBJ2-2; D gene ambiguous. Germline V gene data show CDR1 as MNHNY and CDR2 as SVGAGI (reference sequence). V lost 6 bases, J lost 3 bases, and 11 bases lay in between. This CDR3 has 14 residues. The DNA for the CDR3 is TGTGCCAGCAGCCCTAATACATACACCGGGGAGCTGTTTTTT. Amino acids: CASSPNTYTGELFF.

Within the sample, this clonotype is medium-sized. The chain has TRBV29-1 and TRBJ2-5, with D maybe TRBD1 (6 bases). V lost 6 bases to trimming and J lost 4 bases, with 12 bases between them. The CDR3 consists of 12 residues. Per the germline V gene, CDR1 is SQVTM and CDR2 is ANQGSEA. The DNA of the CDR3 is TGCAGCGTGGGACACTCCGGAGAGACCCAGTACTTC. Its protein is CSVGHSGETQYF.

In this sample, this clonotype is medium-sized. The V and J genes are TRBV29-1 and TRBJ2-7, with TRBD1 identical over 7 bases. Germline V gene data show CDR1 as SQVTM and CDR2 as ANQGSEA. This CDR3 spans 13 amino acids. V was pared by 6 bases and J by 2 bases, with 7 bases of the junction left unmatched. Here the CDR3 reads CSVTGISTYEQYF. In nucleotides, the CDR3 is TGCAGCGTGACAGGGATCTCTACCTACGAGCAGTACTTC.

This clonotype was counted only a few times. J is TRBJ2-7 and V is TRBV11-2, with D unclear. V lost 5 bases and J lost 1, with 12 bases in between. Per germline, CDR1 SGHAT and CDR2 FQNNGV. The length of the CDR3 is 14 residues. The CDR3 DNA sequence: TGTGCCAGCAGCCCGGGTCGGCAGTCCTACGAGCAGTACTTC. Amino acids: CASSPGRQSYEQYF.

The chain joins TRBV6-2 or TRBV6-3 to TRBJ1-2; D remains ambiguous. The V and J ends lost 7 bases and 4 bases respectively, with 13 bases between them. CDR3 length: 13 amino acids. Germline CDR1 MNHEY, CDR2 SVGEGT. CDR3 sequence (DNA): TGTGCCAGCACCTCTCCGGACCTCTATGGCTACACCTTC. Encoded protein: CASTSPDLYGYTF.

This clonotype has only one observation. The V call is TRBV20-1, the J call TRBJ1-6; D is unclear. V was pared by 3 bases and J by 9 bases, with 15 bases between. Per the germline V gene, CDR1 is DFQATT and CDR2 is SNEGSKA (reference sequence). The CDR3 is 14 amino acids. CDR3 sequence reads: CSARASGAGSPLHF. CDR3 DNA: TGCAGTGCTAGGGCATCAGGCGCTGGTTCACCCCTCCACTTT.

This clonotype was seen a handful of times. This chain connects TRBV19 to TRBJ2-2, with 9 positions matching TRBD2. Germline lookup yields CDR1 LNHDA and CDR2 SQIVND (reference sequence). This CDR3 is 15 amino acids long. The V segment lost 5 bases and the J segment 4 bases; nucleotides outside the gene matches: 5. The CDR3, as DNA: TGTGCCAGTAGTTCCCTAGCGGGGCCCACCGGGGAGCTGTTTTTT. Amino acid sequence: CASSSLAGPTGELFF. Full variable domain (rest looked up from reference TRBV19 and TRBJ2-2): DGGITQSPKYLFRKEGQNVTLSCEQNLNHDAMYWYRQDPGQGLRLIYYSQIVNDFQKGDIAEGYSVSREKKESFPLTVTSAQKNPTAFYLCASSSLAGPTGELFFGEGSRLTVL.

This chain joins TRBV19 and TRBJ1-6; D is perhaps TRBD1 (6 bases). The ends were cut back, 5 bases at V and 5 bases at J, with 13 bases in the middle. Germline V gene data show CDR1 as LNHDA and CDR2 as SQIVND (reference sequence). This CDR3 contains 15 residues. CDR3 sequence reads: CASSPQDRNNSPLHF. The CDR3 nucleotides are TGTGCCAGTAGTCCCCAGGACAGAAATAATTCACCCCTCCACTTT.

CDR3 nucleotide sequence: TGTGCCAGCAGACGCGACAGGAGAAAAACGAACACTGAAGCTTTCTTT. Translating gives CASRRDRRKTNTEAFF. The J gene is TRBJ1-1, the V gene TRBV6-2 or TRBV6-3; TRBD1 is a possible D gene (6 bases). Between the trimmed V and J ends, which lost 6 bases and 1 base, there was a span of 18 bases. Germline CDR1 and CDR2: MNHEY and SVGEGT. The CDR3 is 16 residues long.

The CDR3 reads CASSSTSGTDTQYF. CDR3 nucleotide sequence: TGTGCCAGCAGCTCGACTAGCGGCACAGATACGCAGTATTTT. The chain couples TRBV7-9 to TRBJ2-3, with 8 bases that match TRBD2. Per the germline V gene, CDR1 is SEHNR and CDR2 is FQNEAQ (reference sequence). The V and J ends lost 4 bases and 1 base, in that order; junction bases with no gene match: 1. The CDR3 sequence is 14 residues long.

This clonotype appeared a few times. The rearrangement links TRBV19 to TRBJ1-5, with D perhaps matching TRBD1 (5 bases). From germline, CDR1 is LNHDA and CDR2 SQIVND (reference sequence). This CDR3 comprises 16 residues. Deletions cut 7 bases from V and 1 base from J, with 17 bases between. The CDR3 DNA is TGTGCCAGTACTCCTTCTCTGGGGGTAAGCAATCAGCCCCAGCATTTT. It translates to CASTPSLGVSNQPQHF.